This TCR beta chain was captured by sequencing in a study of blood T cell repertoires in COVID-19. Looking at the study overall: COVID-19 samples, acute and convalescent, were from the United States, Italy and Spain. The cDNA or gDNA used as material had been derived from T cells, B-cell-depleted T cells, or PBMCs.

In the study's own analysis: By means of reference gene primer amplification, nucleated cell counts were estimated. Profiling relied on immunoSEQ multiplex PCR, and the TCRdb table lists in-frame clones only, not all of them. The DNA was the basis for D and trimming; V, J and clone size are from that table. The table includes some 29,000 clones, approximately 90% detected once. Germline V gene lookup returns CDR1 SGHRS and CDR2 YFSETQ. CDR3 length: 16 amino acids. With 4 bases removed from V and 5 bases from J, the gap between germline ends came to 20 bases. The TCR sequence derives from a human donor in a cohort sampled during active COVID-19. V gene TRBV5-1 combines with J gene TRBJ2-3, with a tentative D call TRBD1 (5 bases). The source material was peripheral blood. DNA for the CDR3: TGCGCCAGCAGCATATCATACCAGGGCGCTGGAGATACGCAGTATTTT. The encoded protein is CASSISYQGAGDTQYF.